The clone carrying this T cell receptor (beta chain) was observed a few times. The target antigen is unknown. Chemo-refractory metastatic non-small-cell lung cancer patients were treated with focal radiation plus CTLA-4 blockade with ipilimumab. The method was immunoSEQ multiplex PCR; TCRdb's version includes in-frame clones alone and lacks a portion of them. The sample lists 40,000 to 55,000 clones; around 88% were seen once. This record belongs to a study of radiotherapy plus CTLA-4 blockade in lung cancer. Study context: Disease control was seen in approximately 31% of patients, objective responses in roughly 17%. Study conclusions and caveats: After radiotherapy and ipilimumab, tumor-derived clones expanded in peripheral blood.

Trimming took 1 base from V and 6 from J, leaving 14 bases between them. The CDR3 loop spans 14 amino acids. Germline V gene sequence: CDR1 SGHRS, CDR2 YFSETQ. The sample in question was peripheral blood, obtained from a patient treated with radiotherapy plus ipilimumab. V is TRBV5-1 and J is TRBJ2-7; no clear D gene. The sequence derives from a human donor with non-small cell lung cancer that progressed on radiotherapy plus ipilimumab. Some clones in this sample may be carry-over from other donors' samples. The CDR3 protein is CASSLLGTTGEQYF. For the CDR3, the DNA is TGCGCCAGCAGCTTGCTCGGCACTACTGGCGAGCAGTACTTC.